The 18 T cell receptor beta chains in this list originate from one sample, sequenced in a study of blood T cell repertoires in COVID-19. Some clones are missing from TCRdb's copy, which holds only in-frame ones; the method was immunoSEQ multiplex PCR. The sample contains around 260,000 clones, roughly 85% of which appear only once. Sequencing used peripheral blood. The receptors shown here come from a woman aged 25 to 39 with active or convalescent COVID-19.

This chain uses TRBV7-2 with TRBJ2-2; a possible D gene is TRBD1 (5 bases). Germline values: CDR1 SGHTA, CDR2 FQGNSA. V was trimmed by 3 bases and J by 2 bases, leaving 7 bases between them. The CDR3 totals 14 residues. CDR3 amino acids: CASSFDSNTGELFF. Written as DNA, the CDR3 is TGTGCCAGCAGCTTTGACAGTAACACCGGGGAGCTGTTTTTT.

V usage is TRBV4-2 and J usage is TRBJ2-1; D remains unclear. Germline assignment: CDR1 LGHNA and CDR2 YNFKEQ. The CDR3 totals 15 residues. The V gene lost 0 bases and the J gene lost 9 bases, with 15 bases spanning the gap. CDR3 amino acids: CASSQEGAGPGEQFF. As DNA, the CDR3 is TGTGCCAGCAGCCAAGAAGGAGCTGGCCCGGGTGAGCAGTTCTTC.

The chain has TRBV5-5 and TRBJ1-3; the D gene is possibly TRBD1 (5 bases). Germline assignment: CDR1 SGHKS and CDR2 YYEKEE (reference sequence). This CDR3 contains 17 residues. V was trimmed by 2 bases and J by 2 bases, leaving 17 bases between them. CDR3 sequence reads: CASSFQRPGIAGNTIYF. CDR3 in DNA: TGTGCCAGCAGCTTTCAACGCCCAGGGATCGCTGGAAACACCATATATTTT. The entire variable domain, with the rest obtained from reference TRBV5-5 and TRBJ1-3, is as follows: DAGVTQSPTHLIKTRGQQVTLRCSPISGHKSVSWYQQVLGQGPQFIFQYYEKEERGRGNFPDRFSARQFPNYSSELNVNALLLGDSALYLCASSFQRPGIAGNTIYFGEGSWLTVV.

The chain employs TRBV9 and TRBJ2-2, with a weak D call TRBD2 (6 bases). Looked up from germline, CDR1 is SGDLS and CDR2 is YYNGEE. There are 18 residues in the CDR3. V gave up 1 base and J gave up 2 bases, with 18 bases separating them. The CDR3 coding sequence is TGTGCCAGCAGCGTAATCCAAAACGGGGGATTCAACACCGGGGAGCTGTTTTTT. Protein product: CASSVIQNGGFNTGELFF. The full variable domain, completed using reference TRBV9 and TRBJ2-2, is DSGVTQTPKHLITATGQRVTLRCSPRSGDLSVYWYQQSLDQGLQFLIQYYNGEERAKGNILERFSAQQFPDLHSELNLSSLELGDSALYFCASSVIQNGGFNTGELFFGEGSRLTVL.

V and J are TRBV10-3 and TRBJ2-7; 11 positions match TRBD2. This CDR3 has 16 amino acids. Germline lookup yields CDR1 ENHRY and CDR2 SYGVKD. With V trimmed by 5 bases and J by 0 bases, 6 bases remained unmatched. CDR3 DNA: TGTGCCATCAGTACCCCTAGCGGGGGGAGCTCCTACGAGCAGTACTTC. Its translation is CAISTPSGGSSYEQYF.

CDR3 sequence reads: CASSVSPLEDQPQHF. As DNA, the CDR3 is TGTGCCAGCAGCGTTTCGCCGCTAGAGGATCAGCCCCAGCATTTT. This chain connects TRBV9 to TRBJ1-5; no reliable D call. Trimming stripped 2 bases from V and 5 bases from J, with 14 bases between. The CDR3 has 15 amino acids. CDR1 is SGDLS, CDR2 YYNGEE, per germline.

This sequence joins TRBV11-2 and TRBJ1-6; tentatively, D is TRBD1 (5 bases). The CDR3 sequence is 15 residues long. V dropped 5 bases and J dropped 7 bases, with 15 bases sitting between them. Germline CDR1 SGHAT, CDR2 FQNNGV. The CDR3 DNA reads TGTGCCAGCAGCGGAGATGGTTCAGGGAATTCACCCCTCCACTTT. This gives the protein CASSGDGSGNSPLHF.

This clone was detected once. J is TRBJ2-5 and V is TRBV3-1 (or the pseudogene TRBV3-2); a weak D match, TRBD1 (5 bases). Germline V gene lookup returns CDR1 LGHDT and CDR2 YNNKEL (reference sequence). The CDR3 runs 15 residues. V was cut by 1 base and J by 2 bases, with 11 bases left in between. The chain's CDR3 is CASSQAGSRQETQYF. The CDR3 coding sequence is TGTGCCAGCAGCCAAGCAGGGTCTAGACAAGAGACCCAGTACTTC.

This chain links TRBV27 with TRBJ1-1; 7 bases are a match to TRBD1. The V gene's germline CDR1 is MNHEY and CDR2 SMNVEV (reference sequence). Unmatched junction bases numbered 8, after V lost 6 bases and J lost 4 bases. This CDR3 contains 14 residues. The CDR3 DNA follows: TGTGCCAGCAGCCGGGGACAGATTAGCACTGAAGCTTTCTTT. It specifies CASSRGQISTEAFF.

The chain is built from TRBV5-1 and TRBJ2-2, with a possible D match to TRBD2 (6 bases). The germline V and J ends were trimmed by 2 bases and 3 bases, with 11 bases remaining between them. Germline V CDR1 and CDR2: SGHRS, YFSETQ. The length of the CDR3 is 15 residues. The CDR3, as DNA: TGCGCCAGCAGCTTTACCGGGACTTACACCGGGGAGCTGTTTTTT. Translating it yields CASSFTGTYTGELFF.

The chain uses TRBV5-1 and TRBJ2-7, with D perhaps TRBD2 (6 bases). V was cut by 0 bases and J by 3 bases, with 10 bases left in between. The CDR3 covers 14 residues. Germline CDR1 reads SGHRS; CDR2 reads YFSETQ. CDR3 sequence (DNA): TGCGCCAGCAGCTTGGATGGGGGGAACTACGAGCAGTACTTC. It encodes CASSLDGGNYEQYF.

The chain uses TRBV9 and TRBJ1-3; no clear D. The V gene's germline CDR1 is SGDLS and CDR2 YYNGEE. The V end lost 2 bases, the J end lost 4 bases, and 10 bases lay between the germline ends. The CDR3 extends over 14 amino acids. The CDR3 sequence is CASSVGPEGNTIYF. The CDR3, as DNA: TGTGCCAGCAGCGTCGGTCCCGAAGGAAACACCATATATTTT.

This chain joins TRBV3-1 (or the pseudogene TRBV3-2) and TRBJ1-2; tentative D call: TRBD1 (6 bases). Per germline, CDR1 LGHDT and CDR2 YNNKEL (reference sequence). CDR3 length equals 12 residues. Trimming left V 1 base short and J 9 bases short, with 9 bases between. The DNA for the CDR3 is TGTGCCAGCAGCCAAGCTCAGGGGAGCTACACCTTC. Encoded protein: CASSQAQGSYTF.

J is TRBJ1-4 and V is TRBV11-2; 9 bases are a match to TRBD1. Per germline, CDR1 SGHAT and CDR2 FQNNGV. The ends lost 5 bases at V and 8 bases at J; junction bases unmatched: 6. This CDR3 has 14 amino acids. In nucleotides, the CDR3 is TGTGCCAGCAGCCAGGGGACAGGGTGGGAAAAACTGTTTTTT. Translated: CASSQGTGWEKLFF.

V usage is TRBV3-1 (or the pseudogene TRBV3-2) and J usage is TRBJ1-2; weak D call: TRBD1 (5 bases). V was shortened by 5 bases and J by 6 bases, with 25 bases between the two germline ends. CDR3 length: 17 amino acids. From germline, CDR1 is LGHDT and CDR2 YNNKEL (reference sequence). The CDR3: CASSSSGGFRAKDGYTF. DNA of the CDR3: TGTGCCAGCAGCTCGAGCGGGGGGTTTAGGGCGAAGGATGGCTACACCTTC.

The chain has TRBV4-1 and TRBJ1-6; no definite D call. V was trimmed by 4 bases and J by 8 bases, leaving 9 bases between them. This CDR3 region has 13 residues. Germline V gene sequence: CDR1 MGHRA, CDR2 YSYEKL. CDR3 nucleotide sequence: TGCGCCAGCAGCCCGCAGGTCGATTCACCCCTCCACTTT. Its translation is CASSPQVDSPLHF.

This rearrangement joins TRBV19 to TRBJ2-1; possible D gene TRBD2, 5 bases. CDR1 is LNHDA and CDR2 is SQIVND in the germline V gene (reference sequence). The ends were cut back, 6 bases at V and 0 bases at J, with 12 bases in the middle. This CDR3 is 15 amino acids long. CDR3 sequence reads: CASSRDRGSYNEQFF. DNA for the CDR3: TGTGCCAGTAGCCGGGATCGGGGCTCCTACAATGAGCAGTTCTTC.

The rearrangement joins TRBV11-1 to TRBJ2-5; TRBD2 is a possible D gene (6 bases). V dropped 5 bases and J dropped 2 bases, with 15 bases sitting between them. The CDR3 has 15 residues. In germline, CDR1 is SGHAT, CDR2 FQDESV (reference sequence). The CDR3 nucleotides are TGTGCCAGCAGCCAGACGGCGGGGCCGCAAGAGACCCAGTACTTC. It yields the protein CASSQTAGPQETQYF.